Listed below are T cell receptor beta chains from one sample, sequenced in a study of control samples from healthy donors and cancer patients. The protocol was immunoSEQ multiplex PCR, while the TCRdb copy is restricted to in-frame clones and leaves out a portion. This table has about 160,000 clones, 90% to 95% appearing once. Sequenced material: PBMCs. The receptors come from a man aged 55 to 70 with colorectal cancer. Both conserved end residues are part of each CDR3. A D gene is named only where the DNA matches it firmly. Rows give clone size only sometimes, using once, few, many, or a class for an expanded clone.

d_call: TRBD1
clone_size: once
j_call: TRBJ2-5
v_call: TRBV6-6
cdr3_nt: TGTGCCAGCCGGGGACAGCCTCAAGAGACCCAGTACTTC
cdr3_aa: CASRGQPQETQYF

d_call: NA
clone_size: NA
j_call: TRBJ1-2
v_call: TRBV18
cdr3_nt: TGTGCCAGCTCACTCACCCAGGCGGACTATGGCTACACCTTC
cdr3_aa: CASSLTQADYGYTF

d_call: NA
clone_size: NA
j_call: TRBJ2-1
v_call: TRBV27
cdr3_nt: TGTGCCACCCGAACCGGGACCTACAATGAGCAGTTCTTC
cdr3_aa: CATRTGTYNEQFF

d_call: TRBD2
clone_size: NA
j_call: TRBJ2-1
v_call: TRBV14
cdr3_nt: TGTGCCAGCAGGACTAGCGGGTCCTACAATGAGCAGTTCTTC
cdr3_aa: CASRTSGSYNEQFF

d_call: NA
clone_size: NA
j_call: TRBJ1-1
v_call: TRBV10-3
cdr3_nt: TGTGCCATCAGTGATGACGGACTTGGCACTGAAGCTTTCTTT
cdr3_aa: CAISDDGLGTEAFF

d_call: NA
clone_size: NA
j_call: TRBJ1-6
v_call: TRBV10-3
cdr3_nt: TGTGCCATCAGTGGGGACGTTAATTCACCCCTCCACTTT
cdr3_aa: CAISGDVNSPLHF

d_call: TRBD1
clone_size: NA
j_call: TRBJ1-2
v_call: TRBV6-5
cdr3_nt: TGTGCCAGCAGTAACCGGGACATTACAGGGGGCACCTTC
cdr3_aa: CASSNRDITGGTF

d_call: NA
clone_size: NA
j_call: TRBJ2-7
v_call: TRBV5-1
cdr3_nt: TGCGCCAGCAGCTTGGGGGGCACAGTGGCCTACGAGCAGTACTTC
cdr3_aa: CASSLGGTVAYEQYF

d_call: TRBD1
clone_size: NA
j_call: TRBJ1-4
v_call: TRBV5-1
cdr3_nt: TGCGCCAGCTCCTTTTGGGGGGACAGTGAAAAACTGTTTTTT
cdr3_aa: CASSFWGDSEKLFF

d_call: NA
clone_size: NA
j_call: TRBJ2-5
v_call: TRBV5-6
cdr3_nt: TGTGCCAGCAGCTCCGGACCCCGAGGGGACGAGACCCAGTACTTC
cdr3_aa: CASSSGPRGDETQYF

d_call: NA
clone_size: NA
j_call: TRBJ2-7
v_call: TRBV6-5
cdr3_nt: TGTGCCAGCAAAGTAGAACGAGGTCCCTACGAGCAGTACTTC
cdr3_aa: CASKVERGPYEQYF

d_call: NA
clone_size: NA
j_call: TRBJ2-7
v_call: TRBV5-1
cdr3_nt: TGCGCCAGCAGGGTCAGTCAGCTGCCCGGCTACGAGCAGTACTTC
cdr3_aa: CASRVSQLPGYEQYF

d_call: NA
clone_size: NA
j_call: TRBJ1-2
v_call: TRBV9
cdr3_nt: TGTGCCAACGGCAAAAAACAGTCATATGGCTACACCTTC
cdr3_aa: CANGKKQSYGYTF

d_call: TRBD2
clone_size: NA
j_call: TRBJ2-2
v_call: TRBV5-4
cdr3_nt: TGTGCCAGCAGCTTGGGCGGGGGTGGCACCGGGGAGCTGTTTTTT
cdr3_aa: CASSLGGGGTGELFF

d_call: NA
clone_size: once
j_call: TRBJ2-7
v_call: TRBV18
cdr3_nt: TGTGCCAGCTCGTCGGAAATGATCGCCGAGCAGTACTTC
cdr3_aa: CASSSEMIAEQYF

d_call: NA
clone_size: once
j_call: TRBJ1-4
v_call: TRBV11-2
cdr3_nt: TGTGCCAGCAGCTTATCCAGAGTAGGTGAAAAACTGTTTTTT
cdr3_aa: CASSLSRVGEKLFF

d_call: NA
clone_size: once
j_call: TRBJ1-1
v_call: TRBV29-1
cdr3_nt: TGCAGCGTTGAAGTACAGGGAGGCACTGAAGCTTTCTTT
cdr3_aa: CSVEVQGGTEAFF

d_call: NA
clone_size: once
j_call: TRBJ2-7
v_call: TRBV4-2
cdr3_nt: TGTGCCAGCAGCCAAGAATTCGACGAACAGGGAGGATCCTACGAGCAGTACTTC
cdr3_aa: CASSQEFDEQGGSYEQYF

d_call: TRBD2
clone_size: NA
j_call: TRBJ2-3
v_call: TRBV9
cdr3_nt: TGTGCCAGCAGCCCGTGGGTAGCGGGAACAGATACGCAGTATTTT
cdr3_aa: CASSPWVAGTDTQYF

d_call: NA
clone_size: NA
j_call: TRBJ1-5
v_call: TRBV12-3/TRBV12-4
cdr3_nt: TGTGCCAGCAGTTTCGCACAAAATCAGCCCCAGCATTTT
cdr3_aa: CASSFAQNQPQHF

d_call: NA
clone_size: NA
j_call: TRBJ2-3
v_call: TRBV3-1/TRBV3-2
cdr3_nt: TGTGCCAGCAGCCCCTACAGACAGGCTAGCACAGATACGCAGTATTTT
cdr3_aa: CASSPYRQASTDTQYF

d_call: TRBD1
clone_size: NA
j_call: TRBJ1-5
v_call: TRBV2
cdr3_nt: TGTGCCGGTAGGTTGACAGGGGACGGTCAGCCCCAGCATTTT
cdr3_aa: CAGRLTGDGQPQHF

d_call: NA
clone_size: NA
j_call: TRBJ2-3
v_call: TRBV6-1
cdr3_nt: TGTGCCAGCAGTGAAATGTTCGGGGATACGCAGTATTTT
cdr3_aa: CASSEMFGDTQYF

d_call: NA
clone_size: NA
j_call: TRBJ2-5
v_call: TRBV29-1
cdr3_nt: TGCAGCGTTGGTCGGCAGGGACAAGAGACCCAGTACTTC
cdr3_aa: CSVGRQGQETQYF

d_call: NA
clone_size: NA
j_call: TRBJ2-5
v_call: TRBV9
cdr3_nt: TGTGCCAGCAGCGACCCCAGGGCAGAGACCCAGTACTTC
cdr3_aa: CASSDPRAETQYF

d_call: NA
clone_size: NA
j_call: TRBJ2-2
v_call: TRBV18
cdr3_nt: TGTGCCAGCTCACCCCAGACCGGGGAGCTGTTTTTT
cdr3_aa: CASSPQTGELFF

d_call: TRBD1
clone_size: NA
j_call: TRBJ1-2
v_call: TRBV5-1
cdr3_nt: TGCGCCAGCAGCTTGGAAGGGACAGGGCCTTATGGCTACACCTTC
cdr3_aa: CASSLEGTGPYGYTF

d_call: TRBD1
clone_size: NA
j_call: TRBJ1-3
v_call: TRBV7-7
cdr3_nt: TGTGCCAGCAGCTCAGGACAGGGATCAGGAAACACCATATATTTT
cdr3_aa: CASSSGQGSGNTIYF

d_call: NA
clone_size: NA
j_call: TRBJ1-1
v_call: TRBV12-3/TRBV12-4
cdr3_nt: TGTGCCAGCAGTTTAGCGCTACGGACTCAAGCTTTCTTT
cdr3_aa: CASSLALRTQAFF

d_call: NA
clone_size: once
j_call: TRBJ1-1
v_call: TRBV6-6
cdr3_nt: TGTGCCAGCAGTTACTCGGTGACTGAAGCTTTCTTT
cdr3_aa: CASSYSVTEAFF

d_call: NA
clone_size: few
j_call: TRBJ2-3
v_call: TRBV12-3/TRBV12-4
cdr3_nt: TGTGCCAGCAGTCCGCGCGTTACAGATACGCAGTATTTT
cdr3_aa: CASSPRVTDTQYF

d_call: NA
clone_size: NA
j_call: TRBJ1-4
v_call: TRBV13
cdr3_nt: TGTGCCAGCAGCTCTGGGAGGGCGGAAAAACTGTTTTTT
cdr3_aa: CASSSGRAEKLFF

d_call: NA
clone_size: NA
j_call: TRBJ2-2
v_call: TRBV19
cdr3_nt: TGTGCCAGTAGTATACGAGTTGCCCAAGCGGGGGAGCTGTTTTTT
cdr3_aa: CASSIRVAQAGELFF

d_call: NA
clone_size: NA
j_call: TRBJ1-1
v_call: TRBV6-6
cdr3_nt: TGTGCCAGCAGTCACAGGGAGGGGAACACTGAAGCTTTCTTT
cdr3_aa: CASSHREGNTEAFF

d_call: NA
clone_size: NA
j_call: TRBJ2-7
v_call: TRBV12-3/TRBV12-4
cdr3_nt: TGTGCCAGCAGTTTAGATAGGGTTAAGCAGTACTTC
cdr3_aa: CASSLDRVKQYF

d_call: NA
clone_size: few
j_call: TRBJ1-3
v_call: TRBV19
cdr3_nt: TGTGCCAGTAGTTCCCAGGGAGCTGGAAACACCATATATTTT
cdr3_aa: CASSSQGAGNTIYF

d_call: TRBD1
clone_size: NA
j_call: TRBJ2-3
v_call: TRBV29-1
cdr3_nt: TGCAGCGTTACCGGGACAGGGGTAGATACGCAGTATTTT
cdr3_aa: CSVTGTGVDTQYF

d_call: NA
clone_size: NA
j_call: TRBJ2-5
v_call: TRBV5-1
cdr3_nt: TGCGCCAGCATGATAGGGCGGGATGGAGAGACCCAGTACTTC
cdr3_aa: CASMIGRDGETQYF

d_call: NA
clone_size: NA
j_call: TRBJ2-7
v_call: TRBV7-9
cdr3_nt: TGTGCCAGCAGCTTACAGGGGAAGAGCGAGCAGTACTTC
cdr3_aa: CASSLQGKSEQYF

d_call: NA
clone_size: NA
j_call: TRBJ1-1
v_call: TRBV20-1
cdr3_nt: TGCAGTGCCTCCCCGGGCACTGAAGCTTTCTTT
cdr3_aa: CSASPGTEAFF

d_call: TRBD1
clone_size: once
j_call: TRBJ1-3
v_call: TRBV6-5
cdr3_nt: TGTGCCAGCAACAGGGACAGGGGAGGGAACACCATATATTTT
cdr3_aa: CASNRDRGGNTIYF

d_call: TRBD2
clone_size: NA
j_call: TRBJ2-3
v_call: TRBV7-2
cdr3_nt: TGTGCCAGCAGCTCTTCAGCGGGGGGAGGCACAGATACGCAGTATTTT
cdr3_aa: CASSSSAGGGTDTQYF

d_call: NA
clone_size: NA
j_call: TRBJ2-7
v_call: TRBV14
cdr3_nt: TGTGCCAGCAGCCATTTGGGTAACTACGAGCAGTACTTC
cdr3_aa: CASSHLGNYEQYF

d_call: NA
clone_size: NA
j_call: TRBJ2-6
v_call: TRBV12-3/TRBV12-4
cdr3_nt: TGTGCCAGCAGGGGGGCCAACGTCCTGACTTTC
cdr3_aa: CASRGANVLTF

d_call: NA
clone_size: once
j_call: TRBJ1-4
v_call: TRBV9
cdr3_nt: TGTGCCAGCAGCGAGTCCTACACAACGGGGGGCTTTGAAAAACTGTTTTTT
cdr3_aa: CASSESYTTGGFEKLFF

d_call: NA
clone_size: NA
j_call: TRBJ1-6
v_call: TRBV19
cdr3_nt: TGTGCCAGCCGAACGGGGGGCTCCTATAATTCACCCCTCCACTTT
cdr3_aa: CASRTGGSYNSPLHF

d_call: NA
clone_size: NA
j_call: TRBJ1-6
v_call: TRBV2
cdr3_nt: TGTGCCAGCAGGGGGAGTGTAGCCAGTTCACCCCTCCACTTT
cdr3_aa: CASRGSVASSPLHF

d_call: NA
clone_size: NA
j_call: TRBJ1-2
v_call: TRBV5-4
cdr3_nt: TGTGCCAGCAGCTCCGGTTACTGGCCGGCTAGTTATGGCTACACCTTC
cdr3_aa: CASSSGYWPASYGYTF

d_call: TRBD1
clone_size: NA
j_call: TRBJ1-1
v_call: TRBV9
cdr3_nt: TGTGCCAGCAGCGAGTTCGACAGGGTAGGGACTGAAGCTTTCTTT
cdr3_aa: CASSEFDRVGTEAFF

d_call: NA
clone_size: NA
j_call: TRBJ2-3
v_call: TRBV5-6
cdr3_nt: TGTGCCAGCAGCGCGACCATGACGGGTTCAGGTACGCAGTATTTT
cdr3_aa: CASSATMTGSGTQYF

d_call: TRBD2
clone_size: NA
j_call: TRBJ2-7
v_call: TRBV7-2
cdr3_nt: TGTGCCAGCAGCTTGGCTAGCGGGGGGGCCTACGAGCAGTACTTC
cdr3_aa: CASSLASGGAYEQYF

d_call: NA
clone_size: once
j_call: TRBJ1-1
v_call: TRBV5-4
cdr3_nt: TGTGCCAGCAGCTTTGGCAGGGGACATCTAAACACTGAAGCTTTCTTT
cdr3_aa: CASSFGRGHLNTEAFF